This TCR beta chain stems from a study of Ad26.COV2.S vaccination and SARS-CoV-2 variants. Study-level findings and limits: Responses of T cells in total may have been underestimated by the TCR breadth and depth analyses.

In the case of this clone: Its cognate antigen is unknown.

Clones were read by immunoSEQ multiplex PCR, and TCRdb kept only the in-frame ones, dropping some. The data hold around 420,000 clones, with roughly 90% observed a single time. The treatment: some 20 received Ad26.COV2.S at low or high dose, single or two shots; about 5 received placebo; per-sample allocation not given. The samples were gathered on day 63 after the first injection of vaccine or placebo. The sequence came from a person between 18 and 60 years old who received the Ad26.COV2.S COVID-19 vaccine or a placebo. The sequences come from peripheral blood, collected in a trial of Ad26.COV2.S vaccine versus placebo.

DNA of the CDR3: TGTGCCACCGGTTTAGCCACGGGGACAGGGGATCTCAATGAGCAGTTCTTC. It yields the protein CATGLATGTGDLNEQFF. The rearrangement links TRBV7-9 to TRBJ2-1, with 10 bases aligning to TRBD1. The germline CDR1 and CDR2 sequences are SEHNR and FQNEAQ (reference sequence). The V gene end was trimmed by 10 bases and the J gene end by 6 bases; junction bases not matched to a gene: 18. The CDR3 is made up of 17 amino acids.